Detailed here is one T cell receptor beta chain. This receptor's antigen is unknown. No qualities accompany the bases; no much larger clone lies one base away. TCR cDNA was made using 5'RACE template switching, a step that added a universal primer site and unique molecular identifiers. cDNA synthesis was primed from both the TCR alpha and TCR beta constant segments. Library amplification used two PCR steps, and the second PCR step added sample barcodes and sequencing adapters. Sequencing of the libraries was done on either Illumina HiSeq 2500 (2x100 bp) or NovaSeq (2x150 bp). The study's processing was this. MIGEC handled demultiplexing of reads and collapsing into UMI consensus sequences, while MiXCR performed V(D)J alignment. Clonotypes responding to the vaccine were identified with edgeR on replicate PBMC samples, with the criteria of FDR below 0.01 and a log2 fold change above 5 up to day 15. CD4 or CD8 identity was assigned to each bulk clonotype according to whether the clonotype was present at higher abundance in the sequenced CD4 repertoire or the sequenced CD8 repertoire. In TCRdb, the public reads were trimmed at Q25 with fastp and aligned with MiXCR, with productive beta chains retained. Each record represents a unique CDR3 protein, reported with the most common genes and DNA among its rows. What appears here as the V and J calls and clone size reflects TCRdb's work, not the paper's. The sample includes some 500,000 distinct CDR3 sequences, with roughly 14% observed a single time. The top ten clonotypes cover over 12% of the sample.

For CDR1 and CDR2, the germline V gene (reference sequence) lists DFQATT and SNEGSKA. Reading from cysteine to phenylalanine, the CDR3 counts 11 amino acids. The DNA shown is the 33-base CDR3, in frame from base 1. Trimming takes 6 bases from V and 6 bases from J, and the germline ends sit 10 bases apart. The data originate from a study of T cells after yellow fever vaccination (dated by TCRdb to about 2019). About the investigation overall: Libraries from fractions with low cell numbers were prepared with the SMART-Seq v4 Ultra Low Input RNA kit. To follow T-cell clones before and after primary and booster YFV17D yellow fever vaccination, bulk TCR alpha and beta repertoires were sequenced over time. Two healthy male donors, one aged 18 to 30 and one aged 30 to 40 years, were included in the cohort. Blood was collected at multiple timepoints before and after primary and secondary immunization, and bulk PBMC replicates and cell subsets were isolated.

Results and caveats for the whole study, not just this receptor: Because the study included only a couple of donors, the extent to which the findings can be generalized is limited. After the booster, most clones that had expanded after primary vaccination were detected again (approximately 97% of CD4 and about 88% of CD8), suggesting broad maintenance of memory. A small share of clonotypes occurred in both CD4 and CD8 compartments, likely arising from convergent recombination. FACS-sorted repertoires could contain abundant contaminating clonotypes from the bulk population, so computational filtering was required. Compared with the primary T-cell response, the secondary T-cell response was faster but weaker, reaching its peak on day 5 rather than on day 15.

What this sample's treatment or condition label stands for: live attenuated yellow fever vaccine strain. At each blood-draw timepoint, two biological replicates of bulk PBMCs were obtained. PBMCs were isolated from peripheral blood using a standard Ficoll-Paque protocol. TriZol was used to extract RNA from bulk PBMCs, from CD4 and CD8 fractions, and from dextramer-positive and dextramer-negative fractions. This material consisted of PBMCs, taken on the day of the yellow fever booster vaccination. This TCR derives from a man under 40 who received the YFV17D yellow fever vaccine. The rearrangement combines TRBV20-1 with TRBJ2-3, and TRBD1 may be the D gene, going by 5 matching bases. This receptor has the CDR3 CSASSGDTQYF. The sequenced DNA: TGCAGTGCCTCGTCAGGGGATACGCAGTATTTT.